This T cell receptor beta chain was documented in a study of a mutant IDH1 vaccine in newly diagnosed glioma. On the study more broadly: Before enrollment, patients got radiotherapy alone, temozolomide alone, or mostly the combination. Study-wide findings and caveats: Patients mounted vaccine-induced immune responses in about 92% of cases.

V lost 0 bases, J lost 5 bases, and 14 bases lay in between. This CDR3 contains 16 residues. CDR1 is SGHNT and CDR2 is YYREEE in the germline V gene (reference sequence). Produced via immunoSEQ multiplex PCR; TCRdb's table is partial and in-frame only. This repertoire shows roughly 39,000 clones, 75% to 90% found once; its top ten account for around 1.7%. Time point indicated: week 5, during vaccination. Doses consisted of 300 ug of mutant IDH1 20-mer peptide each, paired with topical imiquimod. As regards this clone: Its antigen is as yet unknown.

The TCR comes from a man aged 35 to 55 with glioma. The material was PBMCs, obtained from a glioma patient whose treatment included an IDH1 peptide vaccine. This chain links TRBV5-4 with TRBJ2-2; possibly TRBD1 or TRBD2 for D (6 bases each). The CDR3 DNA follows: TGTGCCAGCAGCTTGGTTGGGGGGCTGGAAACCGGGGAGCTGTTTTTT. It encodes CASSLVGGLETGELFF.